Each of the 5 T cell receptor beta chains below was sequenced from the same sample in a study of vaccination and CD4 T cells after COVID-19 (dated 2022 in TCRdb). Antigens for these TCRs are unknown. Libraries were built with PCR. Sequenced using an Illumina iSeq 100. TCR sequencing of DNA from cultured CD4+ T cells used the Oncomine TCR Beta short-read assay at the Johns Hopkins FTIC core. The public sequencing data were trimmed at Q25 with fastp and processed into clonotypes with MiXCR by TCRdb, which kept only in-frame beta chains. Entries are consolidated by CDR3 protein sequence, retaining the most common genes and DNA. The sample profile shows tens of thousands of distinct CDR3 sequences; under 80% of them were found once. Of the sample, roughly 8.8% falls within the top ten clones. What this sample's treatment or condition label stands for: approximately nine-day PBMC culture with coronavirus spike peptide pools or control peptides (ViraFEST assay).

The material sequenced was CD4+ T cells from blood, cultured in vitro. The receptors derive from a human donor who had recovered from COVID-19.

This chain connects TRBV20-1 to TRBJ2-2; D gene ambiguous. CDR1 and CDR2 from the germline V gene are DFQATT and SNEGSKA (reference sequence). This CDR3 region has 14 residues. The CDR3, as DNA: TGCAGGGCCACCAAGGGCGGGAACACCGGGGAGCTGTTTTTT. Protein product: CRATKGGNTGELFF.

This sequence joins TRBV10-3 and TRBJ1-1, with D tentatively TRBD1 (6 bases). This CDR3 region has 15 residues. V was trimmed by 0 bases and J by 7 bases, leaving 15 bases between them. Germline loops: CDR1 ENHRY, CDR2 SYGVKD. CDR3 region: CAISESGGHGGEAFF. CDR3 in DNA: TGTGCCATCAGTGAGTCTGGGGGACACGGGGGTGAAGCTTTCTTT.

This chain links TRBV20-1 with TRBJ2-7, with TRBD2 matching 9 bases. The V gene end was trimmed by 5 bases and the J gene end by 9 bases; junction bases not matched to a gene: 17. This CDR3 has 15 residues. Germline V gives CDR1 DFQATT, CDR2 SNEGSKA (reference sequence). The CDR3 loop reads CSARPGRASGDGQYF. The CDR3 region has the DNA TGCAGTGCTCGTCCGGGTAGGGCTAGCGGGGACGGGCAGTACTTC.

This sequence joins TRBV4-3 and TRBJ2-2, with 12 bases aligning to TRBD2. Germline V lookup: CDR1 LGHNA, CDR2 YSLEER. Trimming cost V 2 bases and J 7 bases; bases outside gene matches: 14. This CDR3 region has 19 residues. The CDR3 loop is CASSQFALLAGGSGGELFF. For the CDR3, the DNA is TGCGCCAGCAGCCAATTCGCGTTACTAGCGGGAGGTAGTGGCGGGGAGCTGTTTTTT.

V usage is TRBV7-2 and J usage is TRBJ2-5; 7 bases fit TRBD2. Germline trimming cut 3 bases from V and 2 bases from J; bases unmatched to any gene: 3. This CDR3 has 14 residues. Per the germline V gene, CDR1 is SGHTA and CDR2 is FQGNSA. CDR3 DNA sequence: TGTGCCAGCAGCTTGGCTAGCGGTCAAGAGACCCAGTACTTC. Its translation: CASSLASGQETQYF. Looking up the rest from reference TRBV7-2 and TRBJ2-5 gives the full variable domain: GAGVSQSPSNKVTEKGKDVELRCDPISGHTALYWYRQSLGQGLEFLIYFQGNSAPDKSGLPSDRFSAERTGGSVSTLTIQRTQQEDSAVYLCASSLASGQETQYFGPGTRLLVL.